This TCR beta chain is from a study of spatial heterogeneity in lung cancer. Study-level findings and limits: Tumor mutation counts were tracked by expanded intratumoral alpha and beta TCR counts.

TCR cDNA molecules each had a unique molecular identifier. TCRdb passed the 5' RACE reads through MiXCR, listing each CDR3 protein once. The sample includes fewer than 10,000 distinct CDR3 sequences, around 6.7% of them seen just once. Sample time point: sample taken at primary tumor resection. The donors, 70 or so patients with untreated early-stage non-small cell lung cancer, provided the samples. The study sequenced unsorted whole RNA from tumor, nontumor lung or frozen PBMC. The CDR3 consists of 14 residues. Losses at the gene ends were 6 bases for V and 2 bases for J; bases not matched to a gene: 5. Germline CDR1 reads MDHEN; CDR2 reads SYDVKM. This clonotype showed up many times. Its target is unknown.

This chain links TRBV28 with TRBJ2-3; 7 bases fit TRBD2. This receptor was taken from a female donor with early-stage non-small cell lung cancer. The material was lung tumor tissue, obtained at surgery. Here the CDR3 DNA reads TGTGCCAGCAGGTCTCGGGACTACACAGATACGCAGTATTTT. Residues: CASRSRDYTDTQYF. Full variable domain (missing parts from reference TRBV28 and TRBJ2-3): DVKVTQSSRYLVKRTGEKVFLECVQDMDHENMFWYRQDPGLGLRLIYFSYDVKMKEKGDIPEGYSVSREKKERFSLILESASTNQTSMYLCASRSRDYTDTQYFGPGTRLTVL.